A single T cell receptor (beta chain) is shown here with its context. There are a few counts of this clonotype. Its specific antigen is unknown. The record has no base qualities; no much larger clone is one base away. This sample stems from a study of human T cells and chemical hapten exposure (dated by TCRdb to about 2021). The study in broad terms: For sensitization, 2% DPC in acetone was applied to a roughly 2 cm by roughly 2 cm area of upper inner arm skin. Throughout the study period of 20 to 25 weeks, patients also received therapeutic DPC doses to the scalp every week. Patch testing on the upper back used Finn chambers containing 0.01% DPC, with scoring done after 6 days according to International Contact Dermatitis Research Group standards. The mostly female patient cohort included alopecia areata with under or over 50% scalp involvement, alopecia totalis and alopecia universalis. The libraries were sequenced as a pool, and the TCR yield per sample differed mostly because of small variations in library volumes within the pool. Peripheral blood TCR repertoire changes were tracked in vivo in alopecia patients during primary and secondary sensitization to the hapten diphenylcyclopropenone (DPC). Blood was sampled from patients pre-sensitization (week 0) and at 2, 6 and about 24 weeks after DPC sensitization. About 30 alopecia patients provided blood for TCR sequencing at one to four time points (pre-sensitization, 2, 6 and 24 weeks).

The method was RACE. The data were produced on a NextSeq 500. During library preparation, unique molecular identifiers were attached to individual cDNA molecules so that TCRs could be counted quantitatively and reproducibly. From each blood RNA sample, both TCR alpha and TCR beta chains were sequenced. Regarding the original processing steps: Samples had a median of roughly 98,000 TCRs, with a range from about 20,000 to 690,600. V, J and CDR3 annotation of the TCR reads was performed with the Decombinator software suite. To make PS versus PT1 abundance plots, every sample was subsampled to the same number of TCRs (28,000). Expanded TCRs were defined as absent before sensitization and observed at least eight times at the 2-week time point. The public reads were run again by TCRdb, first through fastp at Q25 and then through MiXCR, and only productive beta chains were kept. For every CDR3 protein sequence, its rows merge into one entry that carries the most common genes and DNA. It is TCRdb's table, rather than the study itself, that gives the V and J calls and clone size. The sample table records over 100,000 distinct CDR3 sequences; around 10% of these occur just once. The ten biggest clones cover 2% to 2.5% of the sample.

The V and J ends are trimmed by 6 bases and 10 bases, leaving 16 bases between them. Spanning cysteine to phenylalanine, the CDR3 consists of 13 amino acids. CDR3 DNA is the only sequence kept; it has 39 bases, read in frame from the first base. In light of the paper, this sample's time point label describes: patch test 3, about 24 weeks after DPC sensitization. This sample's treatment or condition label indicates: therapeutic diphenylcyclopropenone sensitization with weekly scalp DPC. At each patch-test visit, blood was drawn before the patch test was applied. Patients were eligible if aged 18 to 70, diagnosed with alopecia and judged suitable for DPC therapy, and pregnant patients were excluded. Total RNA was isolated from unfractionated whole blood collected in Tempus Blood RNA tubes. General study outcomes and caveats: Repeated subsampling changed both the strength of the expansion versus patch-test correlation and the threshold at which that correlation became significant. Patch test score was positively correlated with the number of PT1 expanded TCRs, with significance at thresholds 8, 16 and 32 but not at 4. Significantly more large CDR3 similarity clusters were formed by expanded TCRs than by pre-sensitization or healthy control sets, consistent with antigen-driven responses. Alopecia, a presumed autoimmune disease, was present in all patients, so the immune response of the patients might differ from that of healthy individuals. DPC sensitization did not change how many TCRs were above 1 in 1000 frequency, and no evidence was found of alterations in global repertoire structure.

The rearranged chain carries TRBV12-3 or TRBV12-4 and TRBJ1-5; a weak D assignment points to TRBD1 (5 bases agree). The source material was whole blood, sampled in connection with sensitization to the hapten diphenylcyclopropenone (DPC). The sequence derives from a woman aged 50 to 65 with alopecia areata. Some clones in this sample may be carry-over from other donors' samples. The CDR3 loop reads CASSRGRDSPQHF. The nucleotide sequence is TGTGCCAGCAGCCGTGGACGGGACTCCCCCCAGCATTTT.